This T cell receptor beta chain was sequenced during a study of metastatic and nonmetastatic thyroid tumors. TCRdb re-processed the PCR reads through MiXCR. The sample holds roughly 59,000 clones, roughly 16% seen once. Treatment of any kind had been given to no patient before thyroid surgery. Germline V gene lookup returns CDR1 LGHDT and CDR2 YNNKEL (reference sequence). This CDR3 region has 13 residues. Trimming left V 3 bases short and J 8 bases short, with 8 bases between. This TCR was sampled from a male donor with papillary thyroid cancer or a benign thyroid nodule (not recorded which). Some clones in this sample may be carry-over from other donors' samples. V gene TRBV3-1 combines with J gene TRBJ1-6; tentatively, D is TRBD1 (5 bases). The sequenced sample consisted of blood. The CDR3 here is CASSHPGDSPLHF. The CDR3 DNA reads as TGTGCCAGCAGCCATCCGGGGGATTCACCCCTCCACTTT.